Shown below are 17 T cell receptor beta chains from a single sample sequenced in a study of shared clonotypes between healthy human individuals. The assay was immunoSEQ multiplex PCR, and TCRdb's table has in-frame clones only and misses some. This table has 550,000 to 850,000 clones, approximately 79% appearing once. Sequencing used memory CD4+ T cells sorted from blood. Subset meaning: CD45RA-negative fraction. Receptors originate from a woman in her thirties in good health.

The chain uses TRBV28 and TRBJ1-1; D unclear. The V gene lost 1 base and the J gene lost 6 bases, with 6 bases spanning the gap. Per germline, CDR1 MDHEN and CDR2 SYDVKM. This CDR3 is 12 amino acids long. The CDR3 here is CASSLLSAEAFF. In nucleotides, the CDR3 is TGTGCCAGCAGTTTATTGTCAGCTGAAGCTTTCTTT.

This chain uses TRBV28 with TRBJ1-1, with D perhaps TRBD1 (5 bases). The length of the CDR3 is 15 residues. Trimming left V 2 bases short and J 6 bases short, with 16 bases between. The germline CDR1 and CDR2 sequences are MDHEN and SYDVKM. This chain's CDR3 is CASSLGFRGRSEAFF. CDR3 bases: TGTGCCAGCAGTTTAGGGTTTAGGGGCCGGTCTGAAGCTTTCTTT.

This clone was counted a few times. CDR3 in DNA: TGCGCCAGCAGTGATGGACAGGGGGCTCGCAATGAGCAGTTCTTC. Its translation: CASSDGQGARNEQFF. This chain links TRBV10-2 with TRBJ2-1; TRBD1 matches 11 bases. The CDR3 loop spans 15 amino acids. Unmatched junction bases numbered 4, after V lost 3 bases and J lost 6 bases. Per the germline V gene, CDR1 is WSHSY and CDR2 is SAAADI.

V is TRBV6-1 and J is TRBJ2-7; unclear D gene. The CDR3 is 13 amino acids. Germline lookup yields CDR1 MNHNS and CDR2 SASEGT. V gave up 2 bases and J gave up 7 bases, with 12 bases separating them. Here the CDR3 DNA reads TGTGCCAGCAGTGAATACGCATTCAAGGAGCAGTACTTC. It codes for CASSEYAFKEQYF.

Only a few counts were recorded for this clone. The chain links TRBV27 to TRBJ1-2; D is undetermined. The CDR3 contains 14 residues. Germline-derived CDR1 and CDR2 are MNHEY and SMNVEV (reference sequence). V was trimmed by 5 bases and J by 8 bases, leaving 18 bases between them. In DNA form, the CDR3 reads TGTGCCAGCAGTCCACGAAGCCTGATTGGCGGCTACACCTTC. This translates into CASSPRSLIGGYTF.

This clone appeared a few times. The chain uses TRBV11-2 and TRBJ2-2; the D is unclear. CDR1 SGHAT and CDR2 FQNNGV come from the germline V gene. Trimming removed 2 bases at V and 7 bases at J, with 5 bases between. The CDR3 has 12 residues. The CDR3 reads CASSLPVGELFF. The CDR3 nucleotides are TGTGCCAGCAGCTTACCGGTCGGGGAGCTGTTTTTT.

This clone was seen once. J is TRBJ2-7 and V is TRBV28, with TRBD1 as a possible D gene (5 bases). Trimming shortened V by 6 bases and J by 1 base, and 10 bases separated the two germline ends. This CDR3 has 13 residues. Germline V gene data show CDR1 as MDHEN and CDR2 as SYDVKM. The CDR3 sequence: CASRLTVSYEQYF. In DNA form, the CDR3 reads TGTGCCAGCAGATTGACAGTTTCCTACGAGCAGTACTTC.

The rearrangement uses TRBV4-1 and TRBJ2-5, with D possibly being TRBD1 or TRBD2 (5 bases each). This CDR3 comprises 15 residues. Germline CDR1 is MGHRA and CDR2 is YSYEKL. V gave up 4 bases and J gave up 2 bases, with 14 bases separating them. CDR3 amino acids: CASSRTGPPQETQYF. CDR3 nucleotide sequence: TGCGCCAGCAGCCGAACGGGACCCCCACAAGAGACCCAGTACTTC.

This clone was detected only once. The chain has TRBV10-1 and TRBJ2-1; D not resolved. Looked up from germline, CDR1 is WNHNN and CDR2 is SYGVQD (reference sequence). The CDR3 extends over 16 amino acids. V was trimmed by 2 bases and J by 5 bases, leaving 16 bases between them. The CDR3 protein is CASSETSAKGNNEQFF. The CDR3, as DNA: TGCGCCAGCAGTGAGACCAGCGCGAAGGGCAACAATGAGCAGTTCTTC.

The chain carries TRBV6-6 and TRBJ1-1; D gene ambiguous. Trimming stripped 5 bases from V and 1 base from J, with 8 bases between. Looked up from germline, CDR1 is MNHNY and CDR2 is SVGAGI (reference sequence). The CDR3 is 13 residues long. The CDR3 spells CASSRMANTEAFF. Written as DNA, the CDR3 is TGTGCCAGCAGTAGGATGGCGAACACTGAAGCTTTCTTT.

The gene calls are TRBV5-8 and TRBJ1-4; 8 nucleotides match TRBD1. Germline V gives CDR1 SGHTS, CDR2 YDEGEE. With V trimmed by 0 bases and J by 3 bases, 4 bases remained unmatched. The CDR3 runs 16 residues. The CDR3 loop reads CASSLGQGASNEKLFF. CDR3 in DNA: TGTGCCAGCAGCTTGGGGCAGGGGGCATCTAATGAAAAACTGTTTTTT. Complete variable domain (other parts from reference TRBV5-8 and TRBJ1-4): EAGVTQSPTHLIKTRGQQATLRCSPISGHTSVYWYQQALGLGLQFLLWYDEGEERNRGNFPPRFSGRQFPNYSSELNVNALELEDSALYLCASSLGQGASNEKLFFGSGTQLSVL.

The chain recombines TRBV7-2 with TRBJ2-7; D uncertain. V lost 5 bases and J lost 8, with 13 bases in between. The CDR3 runs 12 residues. The germline V gene has CDR1 SGHTA and CDR2 FQGNSA. DNA of the CDR3: TGTGCCAGCAGCGGTGCCGGGCGGCAGCAGTACTTC. It codes for CASSGAGRQQYF.

V usage is TRBV7-9 and J usage is TRBJ2-3; 13 nucleotides line up with TRBD2. V gave up 2 bases and J gave up 4 bases; unmatched junction bases: 0. This CDR3 is built from 15 residues. Germline CDR1 SEHNR, CDR2 FQNEAQ (reference sequence). CDR3 loop: CASSLTSGRADTQYF. CDR3 sequence (DNA): TGTGCCAGCAGCTTAACTAGCGGGAGGGCAGATACGCAGTATTTT.

The chain employs TRBV5-4 and TRBJ2-2, with a possible D match to TRBD2 (5 bases). CDR3 size: 16 residues. V lost 0 bases to trimming and J lost 7 bases, with 16 bases between them. Germline CDR1 SGHNT, CDR2 YYREEE (reference sequence). The CDR3 loop is CASSLVPGNKDGELFF. The CDR3 DNA follows: TGTGCCAGCAGCTTGGTCCCGGGAAATAAGGACGGGGAGCTGTTTTTT.

The chain joins TRBV19 to TRBJ2-2; D gene unclear. CDR1 and CDR2 (germline): LNHDA, SQIVND (reference sequence). Trimming left V 5 bases short and J 3 bases short, with 7 bases between. CDR3 length equals 13 residues. The CDR3 loop is CASSASYTGELFF. The CDR3 DNA reads TGTGCCAGTAGTGCCTCCTACACCGGGGAGCTGTTTTTT.

The chain is built from TRBV30 and TRBJ2-7, with TRBD1 as a possible D gene (6 bases). This CDR3 region has 13 residues. The V end was cut by 3 bases, the J end by 3 bases, with 12 bases between. The V gene's germline CDR1 is GTSNPN and CDR2 SVGIG (reference sequence). Here the CDR3 reads CAWSLGQRYEQYF. The CDR3 nucleotides are TGTGCCTGGAGCCTCGGACAGCGCTACGAGCAGTACTTC.

The V gene is TRBV6-5, the J gene TRBJ2-1; TRBD1 might be the D (7 bases). The V gene's germline CDR1 is MNHEY and CDR2 SVGAGI. V shed 5 bases and J shed 6 bases, with 17 bases lying between them. CDR3 length: 15 residues. CDR3 in amino acids: CASSRGAGGLNEQFF. The DNA of the CDR3 is TGTGCCAGCAGTAGGGGGGCAGGGGGACTCAATGAGCAGTTCTTC.